This T cell receptor (beta chain) was recorded in a study of Ad26.COV2.S vaccination and SARS-CoV-2 variants. Treatment in this sample: 15 to 20 received Ad26.COV2.S at low or high dose, single or two shots; 5 received placebo; per-sample allocation not given. Following the first vaccine or placebo injection, samples were taken on day 63. From germline, CDR1 is SGHTA and CDR2 FQGTGA. With 4 bases clipped from V and 6 bases from J, the junction kept 15 bases outside the gene matches. The CDR3 length is 18 residues. Profiled with immunoSEQ multiplex PCR; TCRdb holds only in-frame clones, not every one. There are approximately 420,000 clones in the sample; 88% occur only once, and less than 4% lies in the top ten.

Sequenced here: peripheral blood, sampled in a trial of Ad26.COV2.S vaccine versus placebo. The chain recombines TRBV7-3 with TRBJ2-3, with 11 bases aligning to TRBD2. This TCR was sampled from a person between 18 and 65 years old who received the Ad26.COV2.S COVID-19 vaccine or a placebo. CDR3 nucleotide sequence: TGTGCCAGCAGCTCTCGGACTAGCGGGCCTTCCAGAGCGGATACGCAGTATTTT. Translation gives CASSSRTSGPSRADTQYF.